Sequencing of this TCR beta chain was carried out in a study of blood T cell repertoires in COVID-19. Study information: COVID-19 samples, acute and convalescent, were from the United States, Italy and Spain. The cDNA or gDNA used as material had been derived from T cells, B-cell-depleted T cells, or PBMCs.

Losses at the gene ends were 2 bases for V and 7 bases for J; bases not matched to a gene: 5. The CDR3 covers 15 residues. CDR1 MNHEY and CDR2 SVGEGT come from the germline V gene. The sample holds a few counts of this clone. Assay: immunoSEQ multiplex PCR; the TCRdb copy retains only in-frame clones and omits some. The sample shows about 45,000 clones, approximately 80% of them seen only once. Sequenced sample: peripheral blood. J is TRBJ1-4 and V is TRBV6-2 or TRBV6-3; 9 bases are a match to TRBD1. This TCR came from a man in his sixties or seventies with acute or convalescent COVID-19. CDR3 sequence: CASSYDGQGSEKLFF. The DNA of the CDR3 is TGTGCCAGCAGTTACGACGGACAGGGGAGTGAAAAACTGTTTTTT.